The 24 T cell receptor beta chains reported below all come from one sample, sequenced in a study of blood T cell repertoires in COVID-19. Here immunoSEQ multiplex PCR was the method, and the copy in TCRdb shows in-frame clones only, minus some. The sample holds some 230,000 clones, roughly 83% seen once. The sample consisted of peripheral blood. The receptors come from a woman in her fifties or sixties with acute or convalescent COVID-19.

V usage is TRBV4-1 and J usage is TRBJ2-7, with 7 bases that match TRBD2. The CDR3 runs 15 residues. Germline V lookup: CDR1 MGHRA, CDR2 YSYEKL. V shed 1 base, J shed 2 bases, and the junction held 5 bases outside the gene matches. The chain's CDR3 is CASSQGSGETYEQYF. The DNA for the CDR3 is TGCGCCAGCAGCCAAGGGAGCGGGGAAACCTACGAGCAGTACTTC.

The genes are TRBV12-3 or TRBV12-4 and TRBJ2-7; perhaps TRBD2 as D (5 bases). The CDR3 sequence is 12 residues long. V lost 2 bases and J lost 5, with 7 bases in between. The CDR3 loop reads CASSLSGNEQYF. Written as DNA, the CDR3 is TGTGCCAGCAGTTTATCGGGGAACGAGCAGTACTTC.

Here the CDR3 reads CASSELAQVYGYTF. The CDR3 nucleotides read TGTGCCAGCAGTGAACTTGCACAGGTATACGGCTACACCTTC. The chain uses TRBV2 and TRBJ1-2; D might be TRBD1 (5 bases). There are 14 residues in the CDR3. CDR1 is SNHLY, CDR2 FYNNEI, per germline. Between the trimmed V and J ends, which lost 2 bases and 8 bases, there was a span of 15 bases.

The chain employs TRBV4-2 and TRBJ1-5; the match to TRBD1 covers 7 bases. From germline, CDR1 is LGHNA and CDR2 YNFKEQ. V lost 4 bases and J lost 0; bases outside the gene matches: 6. The CDR3 is 16 residues long. The CDR3 sequence: CASSREQGTSNQPQHF. The CDR3 region has the DNA TGTGCCAGCAGCCGGGAACAGGGGACTAGCAATCAGCCCCAGCATTTT.

In this sample, this clone turned up a few times. The rearrangement links TRBV19 to TRBJ1-5; no definite D call. This CDR3 comprises 15 residues. Germline lookup yields CDR1 LNHDA and CDR2 SQIVND (reference sequence). Trimming cost V 1 base and J 2 bases, with 9 bases left between them. In nucleotides, the CDR3 is TGTGCCAGTAGTATAGTAATGGGAGGCAATCAGCCCCAGCATTTT. Translation gives CASSIVMGGNQPQHF.

This clone has only a few counts. The rearrangement joins TRBV28 to TRBJ2-1, with 13 bases fitting TRBD2. This CDR3 comprises 15 residues. The junction had 4 bases not matched to a gene; V was cut back by 7 bases and J by 4 bases. From germline, CDR1 is MDHEN and CDR2 SYDVKM. CDR3 loop: CASTPGLAGYNEQFF. DNA of the CDR3: TGTGCCAGCACCCCGGGACTAGCGGGATACAATGAGCAGTTCTTC.

The chain uses TRBV4-3 and TRBJ1-6; D remains unclear. The V and J ends lost 0 bases and 7 bases respectively, with 10 bases between them. CDR3 size: 15 residues. Germline CDR1 and CDR2: LGHNA and YSLEER. CDR3 bases: TGCGCCAGCAGCCAAGATTACGAGTACAATTCACCCCTCCACTTT. Its translation: CASSQDYEYNSPLHF.

V gene TRBV6-2 or TRBV6-3 combines with J gene TRBJ2-3; the match to TRBD2 covers 8 bases. The CDR3 is 12 residues long. V gave up 5 bases and J gave up 5 bases; unmatched junction bases: 0. Germline lookup yields CDR1 MNHEY and CDR2 SVGEGT. CDR3 DNA sequence: TGTGCCAGCAGTCGGGGGGGAGATACGCAGTATTTT. Translated: CASSRGGDTQYF.

V usage is TRBV9 and J usage is TRBJ1-6; 9 bases fit TRBD1. The CDR3 loop spans 16 amino acids. Unmatched junction bases numbered 12, after V lost 4 bases and J lost 10 bases. Germline CDR1 reads SGDLS; CDR2 reads YYNGEE. CDR3 bases: TGTGCCAGCAGCTCCACGCGGGGACAGGGTGCATCACCCCTCCACTTT. Its protein product is CASSSTRGQGASPLHF.

The V gene is TRBV4-1, the J gene TRBJ2-7; D might be TRBD2 (6 bases). The germline V and J ends were trimmed by 4 bases and 2 bases, with 18 bases remaining between them. The CDR3 spans 16 residues. Germline assignment: CDR1 MGHRA and CDR2 YSYEKL. CDR3 region: CASSPTPRGRTYEQYF. CDR3 nucleotides: TGCGCCAGCAGCCCCACCCCCCGGGGGAGAACCTACGAGCAGTACTTC.

A few counts support this clone. The V and J genes are TRBV18 and TRBJ1-2; TRBD1 agrees at 7 bases. The length of the CDR3 is 14 residues. CDR1 and CDR2 (germline): KGHSH, LQKENI. After removal of 2 bases from V and 2 bases from J, the junction contained 2 bases not matched to a gene. CDR3 sequence (DNA): TGTGCCAGCTCACCATCGGGACAGAACTATGGCTACACCTTC. Its translation: CASSPSGQNYGYTF.

The chain uses TRBV3-1 (or the pseudogene TRBV3-2) and TRBJ1-4; D gene ambiguous. This CDR3 is 14 amino acids long. Trimming left V 8 bases short and J 8 bases short, with 18 bases between. CDR1 and CDR2 from the germline V gene are LGHDT and YNNKEL (reference sequence). In DNA, the CDR3 is TGTGCCAGCCCAATCCCGGGTGAAGAGGAAAAACTGTTTTTT. Amino acids: CASPIPGEEEKLFF.

V and J are TRBV2 and TRBJ2-2; the D is unclear. Germline CDR1 SNHLY, CDR2 FYNNEI. Trimming shortened V by 7 bases and J by 1 base, and 7 bases separated the two germline ends. The CDR3 totals 13 residues. CDR3 region: CASTLQNTGELFF. The DNA of the CDR3 is TGTGCCAGCACTTTACAGAACACCGGGGAGCTGTTTTTT.

This chain uses TRBV2 with TRBJ1-5; D is uncertain. Germline CDR1 SNHLY, CDR2 FYNNEI. Trimming left V 7 bases short and J 3 bases short, with 10 bases between. The CDR3 is 13 amino acids. The CDR3, as DNA: TGTGCCAGCAATTTGGCCTTCAATCAGCCCCAGCATTTT. Its protein product is CASNLAFNQPQHF.

The chain is built from TRBV27 and TRBJ2-1; TRBD2 aligns across 14 bases. The CDR3 runs to 19 residues. The trim removed 5 bases at V and 6 bases at J, leaving 15 bases unmatched. Per the germline V gene, CDR1 is MNHEY and CDR2 is SMNVEV (reference sequence). The CDR3 DNA reads as TGTGCCAGCAGTCGGAGAGGACTAGCGGGGGGTCCCGATGGCAATGAGCAGTTCTTC. Translation: CASSRRGLAGGPDGNEQFF.

The chain is built from TRBV25-1 and TRBJ2-7; no definite D call. The V gene's germline CDR1 is MGHDK and CDR2 SYGVNS. The CDR3 covers 13 residues. V was clipped by 2 bases and J by 3 bases, with 8 bases between them. This CDR3 reads CASSEGQNYEQYF. In DNA, the CDR3 is TGTGCCAGCAGTGAAGGGCAGAACTACGAGCAGTACTTC.

The J gene is TRBJ2-2, the V gene TRBV2; 15 nucleotides align to TRBD2. Germline V gene data show CDR1 as SNHLY and CDR2 as FYNNEI. V lost 7 bases, J lost 12 bases, and 15 bases stayed unmatched. This CDR3 spans 17 amino acids. The CDR3 spells CASTPPGLAGGPIQLFF. CDR3 sequence (DNA): TGTGCCAGCACACCACCGGGACTAGCGGGAGGCCCTATCCAGCTGTTTTTT.

The CDR3 coding sequence is TGTGCCAGCTCACCGCTCCGGGAGCTTCGGGATACGCAGTATTTT. Its protein product is CASSPLRELRDTQYF. The genes are TRBV18 and TRBJ2-3, with a possible D match to TRBD2 (6 bases). The germline V and J ends were trimmed by 3 bases and 6 bases, with 16 bases remaining between them. This CDR3 region has 15 residues. From germline, CDR1 is KGHSH and CDR2 LQKENI.

A few counts support this clone. In nucleotides, the CDR3 is TGTGCCAGCTCACCTCCAAACGGGGGTGAGACCCAGTACTTC. Protein product: CASSPPNGGETQYF. The chain combines TRBV18 with TRBJ2-5, with TRBD2 as a possible D gene (6 bases). The germline CDR1 and CDR2 sequences are KGHSH and LQKENI. The CDR3 length is 14 residues. Trimming left V 3 bases short and J 5 bases short, with 13 bases between.

The rearrangement joins TRBV6-5 to TRBJ1-2; D is undetermined. The germline CDR1 and CDR2 sequences are MNHEY and SVGAGI. Trimming removed 2 bases at V and 0 bases at J, with 7 bases between. The CDR3 runs 14 residues. CDR3 residues: CASSYGGTNYGYTF. The DNA of the CDR3 is TGTGCCAGCAGTTACGGCGGGACTAACTATGGCTACACCTTC.

The rearrangement links TRBV6-1 to TRBJ1-1; D not certain. Germline CDR1 and CDR2: MNHNS and SASEGT. The CDR3 contains 12 residues. Trimming removed 0 bases from V and 14 bases from J, with 13 bases in between. The CDR3 region is CASSEAFTEIFF. The CDR3 DNA sequence: TGTGCCAGCAGTGAAGCATTTACAGAGATATTCTTT.

This clone showed up just once. For the CDR3, the DNA is TGTGCCAGCAGCTCAGACGGGACTCACTCCTACGAGCAGTACTTC. As protein: CASSSDGTHSYEQYF. V is TRBV7-2 and J is TRBJ2-7; a possible D gene is TRBD2 (6 bases). The CDR3 loop spans 15 amino acids. In germline, CDR1 is SGHTA, CDR2 FQGNSA. Trimming stripped 4 bases from V and 0 bases from J, with 13 bases between.

The chain recombines TRBV19 with TRBJ2-1; 9 nucleotides agree with TRBD2. Losses at the gene ends were 2 bases for V and 7 bases for J; bases not matched to a gene: 6. From germline, CDR1 is LNHDA and CDR2 SQIVND (reference sequence). The CDR3 spans 15 residues. The CDR3, as DNA: TGTGCCAGTAGTATATATAGCGGGAGTAATAATGAGCAGTTCTTC. This codes for CASSIYSGSNNEQFF.

J is TRBJ2-2 and V is TRBV9, with 9 nucleotides matching TRBD2. V dropped 4 bases and J dropped 1; count of bases not matched to a gene: 5. The CDR3 covers 16 residues. Germline V gives CDR1 SGDLS, CDR2 YYNGEE. Here the CDR3 DNA reads TGTGCCAGCAGCCCCCGACTAGCGGTGAACACCGGGGAGCTGTTTTTT. This translates into CASSPRLAVNTGELFF. Variable domain in full (rest from reference TRBV9 and TRBJ2-2): DSGVTQTPKHLITATGQRVTLRCSPRSGDLSVYWYQQSLDQGLQFLIQYYNGEERAKGNILERFSAQQFPDLHSELNLSSLELGDSALYFCASSPRLAVNTGELFFGEGSRLTVL.